Each of the 16 T cell receptor beta chains below was sequenced from the same sample in a study of PD-1 blockade in mismatch repair-deficient tumors. Clones were sequenced by immunoSEQ multiplex PCR, and TCRdb holds only the in-frame ones, with some missing. The data show 45,000 to 60,000 clones, with around 73% seen just once and around 3.2% held by the top ten. Specimen: peripheral blood, collected 4 weeks after starting pembrolizumab. The receptor source for this set is an adult with mismatch repair-deficient cancer.

The chain uses TRBV6-5 and TRBJ1-1; D remains ambiguous. Trimming removed 3 bases at V and 0 bases at J, with 2 bases between. Germline CDR1 and CDR2: MNHEY and SVGAGI. CDR3 length equals 12 residues. CDR3 protein: CASSYVNTEAFF. CDR3 DNA: TGTGCCAGCAGTTATGTGAACACTGAAGCTTTCTTT.

The chain employs TRBV10-3 and TRBJ2-1, with TRBD1 matching over 7 bases. This CDR3 spans 15 amino acids. V shed 4 bases and J 2 bases; nucleotides not matched to a gene: 5. Germline CDR1 and CDR2: ENHRY and SYGVKD. CDR3 sequence: CAISAGTDPYNEQFF. DNA for the CDR3: TGTGCCATCAGTGCCGGGACAGACCCCTACAATGAGCAGTTCTTC.

The V gene is TRBV2, the J gene TRBJ2-7; possibly TRBD1 or TRBD2 for D (5 bases each). Germline loops: CDR1 SNHLY, CDR2 FYNNEI. The V gene lost 6 bases and the J gene lost 1 base, with 13 bases spanning the gap. The CDR3 covers 14 residues. The CDR3 DNA reads TGTGCCAGCAGCCTTTGGGGGAATTCCTACGAGCAGTACTTC. This translates into CASSLWGNSYEQYF.

This chain links TRBV29-1 with TRBJ2-1; TRBD2 might be the D (6 bases). CDR3 length: 12 residues. V was shortened by 3 bases and J by 8 bases, with 11 bases between the two germline ends. CDR1 is SQVTM and CDR2 is ANQGSEA in the germline V gene. The CDR3 reads CSVDGSRDEQFF. The CDR3 bases are TGCAGCGTTGACGGGAGTCGGGATGAGCAGTTCTTC.

Only a few counts were recorded for this clone. The CDR3 DNA sequence: TGTGCCAGCACCAGGGGCCTTCGGGACGGGGAGCTGTTTTTT. Its translation: CASTRGLRDGELFF. The chain carries TRBV9 and TRBJ2-2; TRBD1 is a possible D gene (6 bases). The germline V gene has CDR1 SGDLS and CDR2 YYNGEE. The ends were cut back, 6 bases at V and 7 bases at J, with 16 bases in the middle. The CDR3 is 14 residues long.

V gene TRBV5-1 combines with J gene TRBJ2-1; D call uncertain. There are 14 residues in the CDR3. Trimming pared 0 bases from V and 3 bases from J, leaving 7 bases between. The germline V gene encodes CDR1 SGHRS and CDR2 YFSETQ. CDR3 loop: CASSLGLNYNEQFF. CDR3 DNA sequence: TGCGCCAGCAGCTTGGGGTTGAACTACAATGAGCAGTTCTTC.

The V gene is TRBV18, the J gene TRBJ1-5; tentatively, D is TRBD1 (5 bases). V was shortened by 4 bases and J by 0 bases, with 10 bases between the two germline ends. This CDR3 has 15 residues. Per germline, CDR1 KGHSH and CDR2 LQKENI. As DNA, the CDR3 is TGTGCCAGCTCACTGGACACAAATAGCAATCAGCCCCAGCATTTT. This encodes CASSLDTNSNQPQHF.

In this sample, this clone turned up a few times. The chain joins TRBV10-3 to TRBJ1-1, with D maybe TRBD1 (5 bases). The CDR3 is 13 amino acids. Germline-derived CDR1 and CDR2 are ENHRY and SYGVKD. V was pared by 0 bases and J by 11 bases, with 13 bases between. CDR3 sequence: CAISESGAGWAFF. In DNA, the CDR3 is TGTGCCATCAGTGAGTCCGGGGCAGGGTGGGCTTTCTTT.

The V call is TRBV5-4, the J call TRBJ2-7, with 8 bases identical to TRBD1. CDR1 is SGHNT, CDR2 YYREEE, per germline (reference sequence). V lost 3 bases, J lost 4 bases, and 3 bases stayed unmatched. This CDR3 region has 13 residues. The CDR3, as DNA: TGTGCCAGCAGCTACCAGGGGGCTTACGAGCAGTACTTC. This codes for CASSYQGAYEQYF.

CDR3 nucleotides: TGTGCCAGCAGCTTGGATCTGGACGTAGAGCAGTTCTTC. The encoded protein is CASSLDLDVEQFF. The chain has TRBV5-4 and TRBJ2-1, with D hard to call. Germline CDR1 reads SGHNT; CDR2 reads YYREEE (reference sequence). The V and J ends lost 0 bases and 10 bases respectively, with 11 bases between them. The CDR3 consists of 13 residues.

A single count supports this clone. CDR3 DNA sequence: TGCAGCGTTCGTCCTCTAGCGGCAACCTACGAGCAGTACTTC. The encoded protein is CSVRPLAATYEQYF. J is TRBJ2-7 and V is TRBV29-1; 7 nucleotides line up with TRBD2. From germline, CDR1 is SQVTM and CDR2 ANQGSEA. V dropped 5 bases and J dropped 2; count of bases not matched to a gene: 9. The CDR3 totals 14 residues.

The sample holds a few counts of this clone. The V gene is TRBV12-5, the J gene TRBJ1-5; a possible D gene is TRBD1 (5 bases). The CDR3 extends over 15 amino acids. The V gene lost 2 bases and the J gene lost 6 bases, with 14 bases spanning the gap. Per the germline V gene, CDR1 is LGHNT and CDR2 is FRNRAP. CDR3 nucleotides: TGTGCTAGTGGTTTGACCAGGGACCTTCTTCAGCCCCAGCATTTT. Residues: CASGLTRDLLQPQHF.

The rearrangement links TRBV11-3 to TRBJ2-5; no clear D gene. V was shortened by 1 base and J by 5 bases, with 14 bases between the two germline ends. CDR1 SGHNT and CDR2 YENEEA come from the germline V gene. The CDR3 consists of 15 residues. The DNA for the CDR3 is TGTGCCAGCAGCTTAGTAGGGTTTCAACGGGAGACCCAGTACTTC. Translation: CASSLVGFQRETQYF.

The V and J genes are TRBV29-1 and TRBJ1-4; possible D gene TRBD1, 5 bases. This CDR3 contains 13 residues. Per germline, CDR1 SQVTM and CDR2 ANQGSEA. V was shortened by 4 bases and J by 7 bases, with 13 bases between the two germline ends. CDR3 sequence: CSVADSRTEKLFF. CDR3 bases: TGCAGCGTTGCTGACAGTCGGACTGAAAAACTGTTTTTT. Supplemented by reference TRBV29-1 and TRBJ1-4, the full variable domain reads SAVISQKPSRDICQRGTSLTIQCQVDSQVTMMFWYRQQPGQSLTLIATANQGSEATYESGFVIDKFPISRPNLTFSTLTVSNMSPEDSSIYLCSVADSRTEKLFFGSGTQLSVL.

The chain has TRBV5-1 and TRBJ2-5; 8 bases map to TRBD2. CDR3 length: 16 amino acids. Germline-derived CDR1 and CDR2 are SGHRS and YFSETQ. V trimming: 6 bases; J trimming: 1 base; junction bases outside the gene matches: 11. CDR3 nucleotide sequence: TGCGCCAGCACCAGGACAGCGGGAGTACCCCAAGAGACCCAGTACTTC. This gives the protein CASTRTAGVPQETQYF.

V usage is TRBV12-5 and J usage is TRBJ2-3; the D is unclear. CDR1 and CDR2 (germline): LGHNT, FRNRAP. CDR3 length: 12 amino acids. Trimming took off 5 bases at V and 2 bases at J, with 5 bases between the two ends. The CDR3 coding sequence is TGTGCTAGTGGTCCAGACACAGATACGCAGTATTTT. Protein sequence: CASGPDTDTQYF.